The next 23 T cell receptor beta chains were all read from a single sample in a study of CD8 T cells in ankylosing spondylitis. TCRdb itself ran the 5' RACE reads through MiXCR, one entry per CDR3 protein. The table shows about 320,000 distinct CDR3 sequences, with 11% occurring only once. The sequencing sample was made of blood, either unsorted or a sorted T cell fraction (not recorded which). The origin of the receptors is a female donor with ankylosing spondylitis or in good health (not recorded which).

This clonotype has ten or more counts. J is TRBJ2-2 and V is TRBV12-3 or TRBV12-4; 7 bases are shared with TRBD2. The CDR3 runs 15 residues. The trim removed 1 base at V and 2 bases at J, leaving 1 base unmatched. CDR3 sequence reads: CASSLGTRNTGELFF. The CDR3 coding sequence is TGTGCCAGCAGTTTAGGGACTAGAAACACCGGGGAGCTGTTTTTT.

The V gene is TRBV12-3 or TRBV12-4, the J gene TRBJ1-3; D call uncertain. Deletions cut 6 bases from V and 2 bases from J, with 14 bases between. CDR3 length: 15 amino acids. CDR3 region: CASSSLVGAGNTIYF. CDR3 DNA: TGTGCCAGCAGCTCCCTGGTCGGGGCTGGAAACACCATATATTTT.

This rearrangement joins TRBV12-3 or TRBV12-4 to TRBJ2-5, with D perhaps being TRBD1 or TRBD2 (5 bases each). V dropped 3 bases and J dropped 2 bases, with 7 bases sitting between them. The CDR3 covers 13 residues. CDR3 sequence (DNA): TGTGCCAGCAGTTTGTGGGGGCAAGAGACCCAGTACTTC. Its translation is CASSLWGQETQYF.

This clonotype was detected many times. J is TRBJ2-7 and V is TRBV20-1, with 8 positions matching TRBD1. V lost 5 bases and J lost 7; bases outside the gene matches: 13. The CDR3 is 14 residues long. The V gene's germline CDR1 is DFQATT and CDR2 SNEGSKA (reference sequence). The CDR3 protein is CSALETGGLREQYF. In DNA form, the CDR3 reads TGCAGTGCTTTGGAAACAGGGGGGCTGAGGGAGCAGTACTTC.

This clonotype was seen only a few times. This chain links TRBV27 with TRBJ1-6; D gene ambiguous. Germline V CDR1 and CDR2: MNHEY, SMNVEV (reference sequence). The V and J ends lost 5 bases and 9 bases respectively, with 11 bases between them. The CDR3 consists of 13 residues. CDR3 sequence (DNA): TGTGCCAGCAGTGCGGATTGGGGTTCACCCCTCCACTTT. Encoded protein: CASSADWGSPLHF.

Only a few counts were recorded for this clonotype. The chain links TRBV4-1 to TRBJ2-7; D is perhaps TRBD2 (6 bases). CDR3 length equals 15 residues. The ends were cut back, 6 bases at V and 5 bases at J, with 20 bases in the middle. In germline, CDR1 is MGHRA, CDR2 YSYEKL. CDR3 residues: CASRRGAGNRDEQYF. The DNA for the CDR3 is TGCGCCAGCAGGCGGGGAGCGGGCAACCGGGACGAGCAGTACTTC.

This clonotype was seen ten or more times. The chain combines TRBV20-1 with TRBJ2-7; no reliable D call. CDR1 DFQATT and CDR2 SNEGSKA come from the germline V gene (reference sequence). V lost 6 bases and J lost 3, with 18 bases in between. The CDR3 contains 14 residues. CDR3 in DNA: TGCAGTGCAACAAACGAAGGACGGGTCTACGAGCAGTACTTC. Its translation: CSATNEGRVYEQYF.

The chain is built from TRBV11-2 and TRBJ2-7; TRBD2 matches at 8 bases. Germline V CDR1 and CDR2: SGHAT, FQNNGV. J lost 3 bases, V lost 5 bases, and 0 bases had no gene match. This CDR3 spans 12 amino acids. CDR3 in DNA: TGTGCCAGCAGCGGGACTAGCTACGAGCAGTACTTC. Its translation: CASSGTSYEQYF. The variable domain in full, with the rest retrieved from reference TRBV11-2 and TRBJ2-7, is EAGVAQSPRYKIIEKRQSVAFWCNPISGHATLYWYQQILGQGPKLLIQFQNNGVVDDSQLPKDRFSAERLKGVDSTLKIQPAKLEDSAVYLCASSGTSYEQYFGPGTRLTVT.

As regards this clonotype: A junction end diverges from the germline sequence, so it may reflect a read error. This chain uses TRBV20-1 with TRBJ2-1; 10 bases are a match to TRBD2. The CDR3 sequence is 18 residues long. The V gene's germline CDR1 is DFQATT and CDR2 SNEGSKA (reference sequence). The CDR3 region is CCARPRLAGNYPYNEQFF. The CDR3 region has the DNA TGCTGTGCTAGACCCCGACTAGCGGGTAACTATCCCTACAATGAGCAGTTCTTC.

This chain connects TRBV5-1 to TRBJ2-7; D is perhaps TRBD2 (6 bases). The CDR3 has 15 amino acids. V was cut by 0 bases and J by 4 bases, with 14 bases left in between. Looked up from germline, CDR1 is SGHRS and CDR2 is YFSETQ. CDR3 sequence: CASSLEPGVNYEQYF. CDR3 nucleotide sequence: TGCGCCAGCAGCTTGGAACCGGGAGTCAATTACGAGCAGTACTTC.

The genes are TRBV27 and TRBJ1-4, with D possibly TRBD1 on 6 matching bases. The ends were cut back, 5 bases at V and 2 bases at J, with 15 bases in the middle. Germline V gene sequence: CDR1 MNHEY, CDR2 SMNVEV (reference sequence). The length of the CDR3 is 16 residues. CDR3 nucleotide sequence: TGTGCCAGCAGTGACGGACAGCGAAGGACTAATGAAAAACTGTTTTTT. As protein: CASSDGQRRTNEKLFF.

In its sample, this clonotype was seen a few times. The rearrangement links TRBV9 to TRBJ1-3; D not certain. V lost 0 bases and J 8 bases, leaving 9 bases between the germline ends. The CDR3 consists of 13 residues. In germline, CDR1 is SGDLS, CDR2 YYNGEE. CDR3 DNA: TGTGCCAGCAGCGTAGAATGGAGTGACACCATATATTTT. Translating it yields CASSVEWSDTIYF.

To note about this clonotype: A read error may explain this, as a much larger clone is one base away. The chain combines TRBV10-3 with TRBJ2-7, with a possible D match to TRBD2 (7 bases). CDR3 length: 12 residues. In germline, CDR1 is ENHRY, CDR2 SYGVKD. The CDR3 DNA reads as TGTACCATCGCGGGGGCCAACTACGAGCAGTACTTC. Protein product: CTIAGANYEQYF.

The chain carries TRBV20-1 and TRBJ2-1; D not certain. Germline CDR1 and CDR2: DFQATT and SNEGSKA (reference sequence). Trimming shortened V by 0 bases and J by 4 bases, and 19 bases separated the two germline ends. The CDR3 consists of 17 residues. Written as DNA, the CDR3 is TGCAGTGCTAGAGACGTCAGGAGTAACCGAGCTTACAATGAGCAGTTCTTC. It translates to CSARDVRSNRAYNEQFF.

This clonotype occurred a few times. The rearrangement joins TRBV20-1 to TRBJ2-5, with 7 bases fitting TRBD2. The CDR3 extends over 13 amino acids. Looked up from germline, CDR1 is DFQATT and CDR2 is SNEGSKA (reference sequence). After removal of 3 bases from V and 5 bases from J, the junction contained 6 bases not matched to a gene. CDR3 in amino acids: CSARGGRGETQYF. The CDR3 DNA follows: TGCAGTGCTAGGGGAGGGAGAGGTGAGACCCAGTACTTC.

This clonotype was found many times. V is TRBV29-1 and J is TRBJ1-1; D gene unclear. Germline lookup yields CDR1 SQVTM and CDR2 ANQGSEA. The CDR3 consists of 13 residues. V lost 0 bases, J lost 3 bases, and 8 bases lay in between. Here the CDR3 reads CSVEEGSYTEAFF. The CDR3, as DNA: TGCAGCGTTGAAGAGGGATCGTACACTGAAGCTTTCTTT.

Many counts were recorded for this clonotype. The chain couples TRBV20-1 to TRBJ2-7; 7 bases agree with TRBD2. The CDR3 consists of 13 residues. CDR1 and CDR2 (germline): DFQATT, SNEGSKA (reference sequence). J gave up 7 bases and V 3 bases, and 9 bases lay outside the gene matches. This chain's CDR3 is CSASDLKAGEQYF. For the CDR3, the DNA is TGCAGTGCTAGTGATCTAAAAGCGGGAGAGCAGTACTTC.

J is TRBJ2-3 and V is TRBV5-1; 7 positions match TRBD1. The V and J ends lost 8 bases and 1 base, in that order; junction bases with no gene match: 10. Germline loops: CDR1 SGHRS, CDR2 YFSETQ. The CDR3 consists of 15 residues. CDR3 region: CASRKGAVGTDTQYF. The CDR3 nucleotides read TGCGCCAGTAGAAAGGGGGCGGTGGGCACAGATACGCAGTATTTT. Looking up the rest from reference TRBV5-1 and TRBJ2-3 gives the full variable domain: KAGVTQTPRYLIKTRGQQVTLSCSPISGHRSVSWYQQTPGQGLQFLFEYFSETQRNKGNFPGRFSGRQFSNSRSEMNVSTLELGDSALYLCASRKGAVGTDTQYFGPGTRLTVL.

This clonotype was found many times. This CDR3 is CASSPKGAPNYGYTF. For the CDR3, the DNA is TGTGCCAGCAGTCCCAAGGGTGCCCCCAACTATGGCTACACCTTC. V and J are TRBV12-3 or TRBV12-4 and TRBJ1-2; unclear D gene. V was pared by 5 bases and J by 2 bases, with 15 bases between. The CDR3 runs to 15 residues.

The rearrangement joins TRBV10-3 to TRBJ2-1; 8 bases agree with TRBD1. The V gene's germline CDR1 is ENHRY and CDR2 SYGVKD. V was clipped by 5 bases and J by 2 bases; unmatched bases: 8. CDR3 length equals 16 residues. The CDR3 loop reads CAISKSTGVTYNEQFF. In DNA, the CDR3 is TGTGCCATCAGTAAATCGACAGGGGTGACCTACAATGAGCAGTTCTTC.

At least ten counts were recorded for this clonotype. The chain combines TRBV18 with TRBJ2-7; D is unresolved. The CDR3 covers 11 residues. V lost 5 bases, J lost 5 bases, and 7 bases lay in between. Germline CDR1 reads KGHSH; CDR2 reads LQKENI. In DNA, the CDR3 is TGTGCCAGCTCAACTCTCAACGAGCAGTACTTC. It encodes CASSTLNEQYF. Full variable domain (missing parts from reference TRBV18 and TRBJ2-7): NAGVMQNPRHLVRRRGQEARLRCSPMKGHSHVYWYRQLPEEGLKFMVYLQKENIIDESGMPKERFSAEFPKEGPSILRIQQVVRGDSAAYFCASSTLNEQYFGPGTRLTVT.

The chain is built from TRBV7-6 and TRBJ1-4; D uncertain. V was trimmed by 5 bases and J by 0 bases, leaving 13 bases between them. Per germline, CDR1 SGHVS and CDR2 FNYEAQ. The CDR3 has 16 residues. In DNA form, the CDR3 reads TGTGCCAGCAGCCTCCGTAATCGGGCAACTAATGAAAAACTGTTTTTT. It specifies CASSLRNRATNEKLFF.

The J gene is TRBJ2-3, the V gene TRBV5-1; 13 bases match TRBD2. V gave up 4 bases and J gave up 1 base; unmatched junction bases: 9. The CDR3 covers 18 residues. Germline V gives CDR1 SGHRS, CDR2 YFSETQ. The CDR3 region has the DNA TGCGCCAGCAGCGGGGGACTAGCGGGGCCCGGGGGCACAGATACGCAGTATTTT. It codes for CASSGGLAGPGGTDTQYF.